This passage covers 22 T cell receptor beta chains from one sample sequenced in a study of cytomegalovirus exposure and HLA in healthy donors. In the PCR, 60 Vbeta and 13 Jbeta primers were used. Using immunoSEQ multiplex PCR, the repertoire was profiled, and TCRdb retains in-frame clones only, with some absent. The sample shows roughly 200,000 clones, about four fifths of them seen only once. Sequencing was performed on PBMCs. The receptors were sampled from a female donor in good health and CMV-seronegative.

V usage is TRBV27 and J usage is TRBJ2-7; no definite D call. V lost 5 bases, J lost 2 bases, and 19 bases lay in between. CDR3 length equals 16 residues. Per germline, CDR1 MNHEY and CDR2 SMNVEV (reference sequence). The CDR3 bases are TGTGCCAGCAGTCCCGCAACCCGACACCGTACCTACGAGCAGTACTTC. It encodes CASSPATRHRTYEQYF.

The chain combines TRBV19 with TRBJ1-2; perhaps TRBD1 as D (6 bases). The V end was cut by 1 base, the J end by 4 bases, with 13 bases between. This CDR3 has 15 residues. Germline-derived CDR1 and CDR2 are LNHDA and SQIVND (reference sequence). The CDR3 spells CASSIGATGLYGYTF. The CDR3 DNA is TGTGCCAGTAGTATAGGCGCGACAGGACTCTATGGCTACACCTTC.

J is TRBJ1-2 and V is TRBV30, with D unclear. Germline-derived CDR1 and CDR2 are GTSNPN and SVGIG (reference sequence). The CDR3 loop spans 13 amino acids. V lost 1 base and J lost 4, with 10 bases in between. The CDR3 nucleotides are TGTGCCTGGAGTGGAGAGCGACTCTATGGCTACACCTTC. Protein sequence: CAWSGERLYGYTF. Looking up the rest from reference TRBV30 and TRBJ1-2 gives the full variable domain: SQTIHQWPATLVQPVGSPLSLECTVEGTSNPNLYWYRQAAGRGLQLLFYSVGIGQISSEVPQNLSASRPQDRQFILSSKKLLLSDSGFYLCAWSGERLYGYTFGSGTRLTVV.

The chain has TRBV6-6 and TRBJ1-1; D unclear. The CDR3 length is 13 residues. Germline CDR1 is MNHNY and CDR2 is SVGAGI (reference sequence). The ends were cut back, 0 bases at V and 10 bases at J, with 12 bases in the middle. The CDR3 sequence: CASSYSPDRRAFF. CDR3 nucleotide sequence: TGTGCCAGCAGTTACTCCCCCGACCGGAGAGCTTTCTTT.

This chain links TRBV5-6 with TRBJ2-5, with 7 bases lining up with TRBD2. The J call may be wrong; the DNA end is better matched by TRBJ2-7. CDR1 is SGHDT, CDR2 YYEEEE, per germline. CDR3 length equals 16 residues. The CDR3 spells CASSLGGGGAPHEQYF. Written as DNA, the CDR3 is TGTGCCAGCAGCTTGGGTGGCGGGGGTGCCCCGCACGAGCAGTACTTC.

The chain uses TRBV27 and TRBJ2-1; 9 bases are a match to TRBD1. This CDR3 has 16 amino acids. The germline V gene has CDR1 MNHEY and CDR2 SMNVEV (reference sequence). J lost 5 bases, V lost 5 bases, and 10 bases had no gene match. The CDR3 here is CASSGRGTGYDNEQFF. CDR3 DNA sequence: TGTGCCAGCAGTGGCCGAGGGACAGGGTACGACAATGAGCAGTTCTTC.

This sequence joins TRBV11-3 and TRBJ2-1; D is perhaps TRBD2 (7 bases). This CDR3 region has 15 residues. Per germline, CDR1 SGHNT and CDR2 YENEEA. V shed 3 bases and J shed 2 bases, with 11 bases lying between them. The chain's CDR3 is CASSLGGTTYNEQFF. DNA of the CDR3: TGTGCCAGCAGCTTGGGAGGGACAACCTACAATGAGCAGTTCTTC.

CDR3 bases: TGTGCCAGCAGCTTGGGTGAGGGTTTCCATCAGCCCCAGCATTTT. This translates into CASSLGEGFHQPQHF. The chain has TRBV7-9 and TRBJ1-5; D is unresolved. CDR1 is SEHNR and CDR2 is FQNEAQ in the germline V gene (reference sequence). This CDR3 has 15 residues. With 3 bases removed from V and 5 bases from J, the gap between germline ends came to 14 bases.

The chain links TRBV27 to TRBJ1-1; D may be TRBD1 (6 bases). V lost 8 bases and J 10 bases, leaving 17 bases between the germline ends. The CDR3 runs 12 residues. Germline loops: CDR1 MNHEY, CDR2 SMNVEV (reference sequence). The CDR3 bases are TGTGCCAGCGGAAAAGGACAGATTGTAGCTTTCTTT. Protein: CASGKGQIVAFF.

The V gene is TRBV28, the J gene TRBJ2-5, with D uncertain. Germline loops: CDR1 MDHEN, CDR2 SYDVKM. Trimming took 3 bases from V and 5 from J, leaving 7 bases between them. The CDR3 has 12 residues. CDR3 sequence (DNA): TGTGCCAGCAGTTTCCTGCGGGAGACCCAGTACTTC. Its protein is CASSFLRETQYF.

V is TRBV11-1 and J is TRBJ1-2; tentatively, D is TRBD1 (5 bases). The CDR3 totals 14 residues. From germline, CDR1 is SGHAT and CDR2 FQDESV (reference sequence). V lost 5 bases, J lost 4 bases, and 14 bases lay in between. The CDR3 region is CASSHWGDPYGYTF. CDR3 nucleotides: TGTGCCAGCAGCCACTGGGGGGACCCCTATGGCTACACCTTC.

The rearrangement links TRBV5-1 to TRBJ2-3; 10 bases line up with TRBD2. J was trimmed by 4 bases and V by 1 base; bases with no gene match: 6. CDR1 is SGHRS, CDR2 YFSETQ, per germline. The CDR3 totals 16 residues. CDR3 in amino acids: CASSLTERGGPDTQYF. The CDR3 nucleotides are TGCGCCAGCAGCTTGACCGAGCGGGGGGGCCCAGATACGCAGTATTTT.

CDR3 residues: CASSLPVAVGQYF. DNA of the CDR3: TGTGCCAGCAGCCTACCCGTAGCTGTGGGGCAGTACTTC. The chain is built from TRBV7-8 and TRBJ2-7, with D unclear. This CDR3 has 13 residues. CDR1 SGHVS and CDR2 FQNEAQ come from the germline V gene. Trimming stripped 5 bases from V and 9 bases from J, with 17 bases between.

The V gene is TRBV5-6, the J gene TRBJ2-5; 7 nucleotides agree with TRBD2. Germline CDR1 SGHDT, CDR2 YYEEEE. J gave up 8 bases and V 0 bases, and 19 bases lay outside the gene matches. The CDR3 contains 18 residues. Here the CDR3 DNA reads TGTGCCAGCAGCTTGGGGCCAGCTAGCGGCCAACGTCGAGACACCCAGTACTTC. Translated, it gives CASSLGPASGQRRDTQYF.

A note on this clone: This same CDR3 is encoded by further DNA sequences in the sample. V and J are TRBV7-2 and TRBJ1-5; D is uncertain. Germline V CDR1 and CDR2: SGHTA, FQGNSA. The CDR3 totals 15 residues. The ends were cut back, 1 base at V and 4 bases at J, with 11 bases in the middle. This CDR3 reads CASSLGQSRNQPQHF. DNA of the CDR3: TGTGCCAGCAGCTTAGGCCAGTCGAGGAATCAGCCCCAGCATTTT.

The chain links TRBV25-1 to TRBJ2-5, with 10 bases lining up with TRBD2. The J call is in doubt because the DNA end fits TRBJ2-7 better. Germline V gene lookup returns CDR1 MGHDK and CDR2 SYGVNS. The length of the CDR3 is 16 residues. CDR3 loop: CASSDPRLAGNYEQYF. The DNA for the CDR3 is TGTGCCAGCAGTGACCCTCGACTAGCGGGTAACTACGAGCAGTACTTC.

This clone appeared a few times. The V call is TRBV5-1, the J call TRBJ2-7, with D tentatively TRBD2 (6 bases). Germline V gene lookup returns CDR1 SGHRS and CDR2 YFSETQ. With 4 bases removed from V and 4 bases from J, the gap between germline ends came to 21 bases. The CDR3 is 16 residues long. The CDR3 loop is CASSQDPGRRGYEQYF. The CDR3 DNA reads TGCGCCAGCAGCCAAGACCCAGGGAGGAGGGGTTACGAGCAGTACTTC.

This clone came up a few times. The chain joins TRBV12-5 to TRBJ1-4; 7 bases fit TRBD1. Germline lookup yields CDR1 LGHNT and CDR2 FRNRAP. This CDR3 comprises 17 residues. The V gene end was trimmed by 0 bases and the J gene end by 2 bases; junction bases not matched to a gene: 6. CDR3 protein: CASGLVGGGRTNEKLFF. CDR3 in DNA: TGTGCTAGTGGTTTGGTAGGGGGCGGTAGGACTAATGAAAAACTGTTTTTT.

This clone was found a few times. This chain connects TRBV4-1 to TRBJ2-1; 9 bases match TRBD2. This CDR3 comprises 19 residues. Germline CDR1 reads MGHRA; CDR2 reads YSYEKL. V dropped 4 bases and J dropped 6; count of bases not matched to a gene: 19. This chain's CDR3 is CASSPLSGAGGPSGNEQFF. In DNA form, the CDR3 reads TGCGCCAGCAGCCCACTCTCCGGGGCGGGAGGGCCCTCTGGCAATGAGCAGTTCTTC.

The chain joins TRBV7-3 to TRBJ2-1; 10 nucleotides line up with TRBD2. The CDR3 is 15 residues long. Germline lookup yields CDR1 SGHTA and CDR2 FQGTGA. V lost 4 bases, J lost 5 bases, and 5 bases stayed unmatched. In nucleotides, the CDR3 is TGTGCCAGCAGCTCGGGGACTAGCGTCCACAATGAGCAGTTCTTC. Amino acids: CASSSGTSVHNEQFF.

CDR3 region: CASGPRVGGRDTGELFF. In nucleotides, the CDR3 is TGTGCTAGTGGTCCTCGTGTAGGGGGGAGGGACACCGGGGAGCTGTTTTTT. This chain uses TRBV12-5 with TRBJ2-2; possibly TRBD2 for D (7 bases). Germline V gene data show CDR1 as LGHNT and CDR2 as FRNRAP. Trimming shortened V by 5 bases and J by 3 bases, and 19 bases separated the two germline ends. The CDR3 totals 17 residues.

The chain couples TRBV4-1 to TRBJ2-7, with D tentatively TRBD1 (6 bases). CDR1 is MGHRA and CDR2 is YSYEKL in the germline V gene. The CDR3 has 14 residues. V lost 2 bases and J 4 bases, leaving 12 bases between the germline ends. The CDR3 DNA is TGCGCCAGCAGCCAAAGGGACACCCAATACGAGCAGTACTTC. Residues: CASSQRDTQYEQYF.